A selection of T cell receptor beta chains follows, all from one sample in a study of blood T cell repertoires in COVID-19. Clones were sequenced by immunoSEQ multiplex PCR, and TCRdb holds only the in-frame ones, with some missing. The sample lists about 350,000 clones, 88% occurring once. Sequenced sample: PBMCs or T cells enriched from blood (not recorded which). The receptors here all came from a woman in her 30s who had been exposed to COVID-19. Both conserved end residues are part of each CDR3. The D gene is left open where the match is weak. Clone size appears in some rows only: once, few, many, or a class for an expanded clone.

>TRBJ1-2|TRBV5-3|-|-
CARSHYYPGLNLPYGYTF
TGTGCCAGAAGCCACTATTACCCGGGACTGAACTTACCCTATGGCTACACCTTC
>TRBJ2-7|TRBV3-1/TRBV3-2|TRBD1|-
CASSQDQGTGVQEQYF
TGTGCCAGCAGCCAAGATCAGGGGACAGGGGTACAGGAGCAGTACTTC
>TRBJ2-1|TRBV14|-|-
CASSPRLGNEQFF
TGTGCCAGCAGCCCGAGACTAGGGAATGAGCAGTTCTTC
>TRBJ1-1|TRBV20-1|-|-
CSAPLWPEAFF
TGCAGTGCCCCTTTGTGGCCTGAAGCTTTCTTT
>TRBJ1-2|TRBV15|-|-
CATSRDRQGYGYTF
TGTGCCACCAGCAGAGATAGACAAGGCTATGGCTACACCTTC
>TRBJ2-1|TRBV9|-|once
CASSVVGTSSYNEQFF
TGTGCCAGCAGCGTAGTTGGGACTTCATCCTACAATGAGCAGTTCTTC
>TRBJ2-5|TRBV30|TRBD1|-
CASSEGTGSHWETQYF
TGTGCCTCCTCCGAAGGGACAGGGAGTCATTGGGAGACCCAGTACTTC
>TRBJ2-1|TRBV3-1/TRBV3-2|-|-
CASSQDTGSYNEQFF
TGTGCCAGCAGCCAAGACACAGGCTCCTACAATGAGCAGTTCTTC
>TRBJ2-1|TRBV5-1|TRBD1|-
CASSLSGTGEGEQFF
TGCGCCAGCAGCCTATCCGGGACAGGGGAAGGTGAGCAGTTCTTC
>TRBJ1-4|TRBV18|TRBD1|-
CASSPQTGVEEKLFF
TGTGCCAGCTCACCACAGACAGGGGTAGAAGAAAAACTGTTTTTT
>TRBJ1-5|TRBV5-4|-|-
CASSSGREPNQPQHF
TGTGCCAGCAGTTCGGGACGGGAGCCTAATCAGCCCCAGCATTTT
>TRBJ1-5|TRBV5-1|TRBD1|-
CASSLDRGAGQPQHF
TGCGCCAGCAGCCTCGACAGGGGCGCAGGGCAGCCCCAGCATTTT
>TRBJ2-1|TRBV3-1/TRBV3-2|TRBD1|-
CASRSHRGPDNEQFF
TGTGCCAGCAGGTCTCACAGGGGGCCTGACAATGAGCAGTTCTTC
>TRBJ2-7|TRBV10-2|TRBD2|-
CASSEKVAGSYEQYF
TGCGCCAGCAGTGAGAAGGTAGCGGGCTCCTACGAGCAGTACTTC
>TRBJ2-5|TRBV24-1|TRBD2|once
CATSDLGGGRAGETQYF
TGTGCCACCAGTGATTTGGGTGGCGGGAGGGCCGGAGAGACCCAGTACTTC
>TRBJ1-2|TRBV6-5|TRBD1|-
CASSSPGQGRRGYTF
TGTGCCAGCAGTTCCCCGGGACAGGGCCGGCGTGGCTACACCTTC
>TRBJ2-3|TRBV10-3|TRBD2|-
CAIKDSGSSDTQYF
TGTGCCATCAAAGATAGCGGGAGTTCAGATACGCAGTATTTT
>TRBJ1-4|TRBV4-2|-|once
CASSQDRAATNEKLFF
TGTGCCAGCAGCCAAGACAGGGCCGCAACTAATGAAAAACTGTTTTTT
>TRBJ2-6|TRBV5-1|-|-
CASSYSTDNSGANVLTF
TGCGCCAGCAGCTACTCCACGGACAACTCTGGGGCCAACGTCCTGACTTTC
>TRBJ1-1|TRBV18|-|-
CASSVSNTEAFF
TGTGCCAGCTCAGTATCGAACACTGAAGCTTTCTTT
>TRBJ2-1|TRBV29-1|TRBD2|-
CSSPRGDSYNEQFF
TGCAGCTCGCCTCGGGGGGACTCCTACAATGAGCAGTTCTTC
>TRBJ1-1|TRBV19|TRBD1|-
CASSSGQMNTEAFF
TGTGCCAGTAGCTCGGGACAGATGAACACTGAAGCTTTCTTT
>TRBJ2-2|TRBV7-9|-|once
CASRQERWGQGGELFF
TGTGCCAGCAGACAAGAGCGTTGGGGGCAGGGCGGGGAGCTGTTTTTT
>TRBJ2-3|TRBV5-6|TRBD2|-
CASSLGSGKSDTQYF
TGTGCCAGCAGCTTGGGTAGCGGGAAATCAGATACGCAGTATTTT
>TRBJ2-5|TRBV11-2|TRBD2|-
CASSLRLAGPRGETQYF
TGTGCCAGCAGCTTGCGGTTAGCGGGACCCCGGGGAGAGACCCAGTACTTC
>TRBJ1-1|TRBV27|-|-
CASTGGRSEAFF
TGTGCCAGCACCGGGGGGCGTTCTGAAGCTTTCTTT
>TRBJ2-7|TRBV9|-|-
CASSVAGASEQYF
TGTGCCAGCAGCGTAGCGGGAGCTAGCGAGCAGTACTTC
>TRBJ2-1|TRBV11-2|TRBD2|once
CASSPGDLSGRGGEQFF
TGTGCCAGCAGCCCGGGTGATCTTAGCGGGAGGGGCGGTGAGCAGTTCTTC
>TRBJ1-3|TRBV19|-|-
CASNQGMPGNTIYF
TGTGCCAGTAACCAGGGGATGCCTGGAAACACCATATATTTT
>TRBJ2-5|TRBV10-2|-|-
CASRVRLGRQETQYF
TGCGCCAGCAGGGTGAGGCTCGGTCGTCAAGAGACCCAGTACTTC
>TRBJ1-1|TRBV29-1|-|-
CSAMPGAEAFF
TGCAGCGCCATGCCAGGGGCTGAAGCTTTCTTT
>TRBJ1-1|TRBV20-1|-|once
CTPLRNTEAFF
TGCACCCCCTTGCGCAACACTGAAGCTTTCTTT
>TRBJ2-5|TRBV18|-|-
CASSPGSEEETQYF
TGTGCCAGCTCCCCGGGATCGGAGGAAGAGACCCAGTACTTC
>TRBJ2-7|TRBV3-1/TRBV3-2|-|once
CASSGEAPYEQYF
TGTGCCAGCAGCGGGGAGGCCCCCTACGAGCAGTACTTC
>TRBJ2-5|TRBV6-1|-|-
CASSEGRGGRETQYF
TGTGCCAGCAGTGAAGGGAGGGGGGGGCGAGAGACCCAGTACTTC
>TRBJ2-2|TRBV12-5|-|-
CASGLVGGQLNTGELFF
TGTGCTAGTGGTTTGGTAGGAGGACAGTTGAACACCGGGGAGCTGTTTTTT
>TRBJ2-7|TRBV18|-|-
CASSLHQPPNDVRQYF
TGTGCCAGCTCACTGCACCAACCACCTAACGATGTTAGGCAGTACTTC